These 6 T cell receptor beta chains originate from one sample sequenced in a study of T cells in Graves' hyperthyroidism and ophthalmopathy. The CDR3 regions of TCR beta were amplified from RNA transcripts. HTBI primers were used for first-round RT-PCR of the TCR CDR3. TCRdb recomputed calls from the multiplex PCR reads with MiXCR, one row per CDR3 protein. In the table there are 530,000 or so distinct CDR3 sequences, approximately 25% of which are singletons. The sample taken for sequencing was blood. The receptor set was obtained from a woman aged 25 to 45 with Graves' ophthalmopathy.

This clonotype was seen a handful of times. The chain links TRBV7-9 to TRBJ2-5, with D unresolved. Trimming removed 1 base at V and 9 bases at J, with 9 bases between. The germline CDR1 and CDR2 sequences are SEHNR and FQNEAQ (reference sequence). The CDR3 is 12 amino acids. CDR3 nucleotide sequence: TGTGCCAGCAGCTTAGATACCAGATCCCAGTACTTC. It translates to CASSLDTRSQYF.

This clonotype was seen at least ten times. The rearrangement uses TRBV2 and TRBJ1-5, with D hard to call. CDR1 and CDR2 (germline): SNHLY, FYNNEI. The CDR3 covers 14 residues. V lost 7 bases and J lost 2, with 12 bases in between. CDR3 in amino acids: CASNQDGGNQPQHF. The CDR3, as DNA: TGTGCCAGCAACCAGGACGGCGGCAATCAGCCCCAGCATTTT.

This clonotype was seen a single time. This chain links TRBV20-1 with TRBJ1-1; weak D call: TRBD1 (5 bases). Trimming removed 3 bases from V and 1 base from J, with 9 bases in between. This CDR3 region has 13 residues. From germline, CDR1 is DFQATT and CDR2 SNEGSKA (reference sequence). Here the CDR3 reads CSASGGRNTEAFF. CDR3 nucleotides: TGCAGTGCTAGTGGGGGGAGGAACACTGAAGCTTTCTTT.

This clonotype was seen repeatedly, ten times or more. This CDR3 is CASSLSYTGELFF. As DNA, the CDR3 is TGTGCCAGCAGCTTAAGTTACACCGGGGAGCTGTTTTTT. The chain links TRBV7-3 to TRBJ2-2; D is uncertain. This CDR3 spans 13 amino acids. V dropped 1 base and J dropped 3 bases, with 3 bases sitting between them. Germline V lookup: CDR1 SGHTA, CDR2 FQGTGA.

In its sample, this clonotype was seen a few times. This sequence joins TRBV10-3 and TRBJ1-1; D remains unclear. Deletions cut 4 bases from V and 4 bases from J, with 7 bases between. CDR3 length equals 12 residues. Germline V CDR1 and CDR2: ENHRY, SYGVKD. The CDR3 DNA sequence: TGTGCCATCAGTGTGGACGGCACTGAAGCTTTCTTT. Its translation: CAISVDGTEAFF.

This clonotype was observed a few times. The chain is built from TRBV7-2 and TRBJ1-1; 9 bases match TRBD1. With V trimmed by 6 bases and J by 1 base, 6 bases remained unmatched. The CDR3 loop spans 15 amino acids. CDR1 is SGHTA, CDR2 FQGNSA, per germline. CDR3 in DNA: TGTGCCAGCAGTCGCCCACAGGGGGCGAACACTGAAGCTTTCTTT. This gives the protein CASSRPQGANTEAFF. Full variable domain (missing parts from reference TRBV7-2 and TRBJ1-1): GAGVSQSPSNKVTEKGKDVELRCDPISGHTALYWYRQSLGQGLEFLIYFQGNSAPDKSGLPSDRFSAERTGGSVSTLTIQRTQQEDSAVYLCASSRPQGANTEAFFGQGTRLTVV.